Below, 14 T cell receptor beta chains from the same sample are listed, as sequenced in a study of T cells in Graves' hyperthyroidism and ophthalmopathy. The CDR3 regions of TCR beta were amplified from RNA transcripts. The HTBI primer set was used in a first-round RT-PCR of the TCR CDR3. TCRdb independently ran MiXCR on the multiplex PCR reads; one entry per CDR3 protein. This repertoire shows 300,000 to 500,000 distinct CDR3 sequences, about an eighth found once; its top ten account for 25% to 30%. What was sequenced was blood. These receptors were taken from a man in his fifties with Graves' ophthalmopathy.

This rearrangement joins TRBV5-1 to TRBJ1-2; TRBD1 is a possible D gene (5 bases). This CDR3 contains 14 residues. V lost 0 bases to trimming and J lost 6 bases, with 12 bases between them. Germline lookup yields CDR1 SGHRS and CDR2 YFSETQ. The CDR3 spells CASSLGGRENGYTF. CDR3 bases: TGCGCCAGCAGCTTGGGGGGCAGGGAGAATGGCTACACCTTC.

This clonotype was detected ten times or more. The rearrangement links TRBV11-2 to TRBJ2-7, with 10 bases lining up with TRBD2. V lost 4 bases and J lost 6; bases outside the gene matches: 15. Germline V gives CDR1 SGHAT, CDR2 FQNNGV. The CDR3 loop spans 17 amino acids. CDR3 sequence reads: CASSSAASGSLAREQYF. As DNA, the CDR3 is TGTGCCAGCAGCTCAGCGGCTAGCGGGAGTTTGGCCCGCGAGCAGTACTTC.

In this sample, this clonotype turned up many times. The rearrangement joins TRBV6-1 to TRBJ1-2; D gene unclear. The germline V gene has CDR1 MNHNS and CDR2 SASEGT. V was shortened by 1 base and J by 2 bases, with 8 bases between the two germline ends. This CDR3 region has 14 residues. CDR3 nucleotide sequence: TGTGCCAGCAGTGAAGAGGCAGGAAACTATGGCTACACCTTC. Amino acid sequence: CASSEEAGNYGYTF.

V usage is TRBV7-9 and J usage is TRBJ2-5; 8 bases fit TRBD2. Per germline, CDR1 SEHNR and CDR2 FQNEAQ (reference sequence). With V trimmed by 5 bases and J by 4 bases, 12 bases remained unmatched. This CDR3 has 16 residues. The CDR3 DNA sequence: TGTGCCAGCAGCCCACTCCGGGGGGGGCCGGGAGAGACCCAGTACTTC. Its protein is CASSPLRGGPGETQYF. Supplemented by reference TRBV7-9 and TRBJ2-5, the full variable domain reads DTGVSQNPRHKITKRGQNVTFRCDPISEHNRLYWYRQTLGQGPEFLTYFQNEAQLEKSRLLSDRFSAERPKGSFSTLEIQRTEQGDSAMYLCASSPLRGGPGETQYFGPGTRLLVL.

This clonotype was counted between two and nine times. The J gene is TRBJ2-3, the V gene TRBV20-1; either TRBD1 or TRBD2 may supply D (5 bases each). CDR1 and CDR2 from the germline V gene are DFQATT and SNEGSKA (reference sequence). This CDR3 has 16 amino acids. V lost 6 bases and J lost 3, with 22 bases in between. This CDR3 reads CSAPWVAGRRTDTQYF. Written as DNA, the CDR3 is TGCAGTGCGCCCTGGGTGGCAGGGAGAAGAACAGATACGCAGTATTTT.

This clonotype turned up a few times. The chain recombines TRBV6-1 with TRBJ2-3; D is perhaps TRBD2 (5 bases). The CDR3 runs to 15 residues. The germline V gene has CDR1 MNHNS and CDR2 SASEGT. Between the trimmed V and J ends, which lost 10 bases and 4 bases, there was a span of 21 bases. The CDR3, as DNA: TGTGCCACGACCTCCCAGAGCGGCATTGCAGATACGCAGTATTTT. Amino acid sequence: CATTSQSGIADTQYF.

This clonotype was seen ten or more times. The CDR3 here is CAWMPPFRSTDTQYF. DNA of the CDR3: TGTGCCTGGATGCCCCCCTTCCGGAGCACAGATACGCAGTATTTT. The chain combines TRBV30 with TRBJ2-3; D gene unclear. The V end was cut by 4 bases, the J end by 0 bases, with 14 bases between. The CDR3 spans 15 residues. Germline CDR1 reads GTSNPN; CDR2 reads SVGIG (reference sequence). Using reference TRBV30 and TRBJ2-3 for the parts outside the CDR3, the full variable domain is SQTIHQWPATLVQPVGSPLSLECTVEGTSNPNLYWYRQAAGRGLQLLFYSVGIGQISSEVPQNLSASRPQDRQFILSSKKLLLSDSGFYLCAWMPPFRSTDTQYFGPGTRLTVL.

This clonotype was recorded many times. V usage is TRBV27 and J usage is TRBJ1-5; TRBD1 matches 9 bases. Per the germline V gene, CDR1 is MNHEY and CDR2 is SMNVEV (reference sequence). With V trimmed by 5 bases and J by 6 bases, 8 bases remained unmatched. This CDR3 contains 15 residues. CDR3 amino acids: CASSPTGGAGQPQHF. The CDR3 DNA reads TGTGCCAGCAGTCCTACAGGGGGCGCCGGTCAGCCCCAGCATTTT.

This chain joins TRBV6-1 and TRBJ2-2; 7 bases match TRBD2. Germline CDR1 is MNHNS and CDR2 is SASEGT. Trimming cost V 6 bases and J 6 bases; bases outside gene matches: 7. The CDR3 has 14 residues. CDR3 protein: CASRAGLGAGELFF. Written as DNA, the CDR3 is TGTGCCAGCAGAGCGGGATTGGGCGCCGGGGAGCTGTTTTTT.

In this sample, this clonotype turned up many times. The gene calls are TRBV5-1 and TRBJ2-5, with D possibly TRBD2 on 5 matching bases. V was clipped by 2 bases and J by 1 base, with 12 bases between them. Germline assignment: CDR1 SGHRS and CDR2 YFSETQ. The CDR3 runs 15 residues. The CDR3 nucleotides read TGCGCCAGCAGCTTAATACTAGGGCCCCAAGAGACCCAGTACTTC. Translation: CASSLILGPQETQYF.

This clonotype showed up many times. CDR3 sequence (DNA): TGCAGCGTTGAAGAACAGGGAGGAGAGACCCAGTACTTC. Translating it yields CSVEEQGGETQYF. The chain has TRBV29-1 and TRBJ2-5; D assignment may be TRBD1 or TRBD2 (6 bases each). CDR3 length: 13 amino acids. Per germline, CDR1 SQVTM and CDR2 ANQGSEA. V lost 0 bases, J lost 4 bases, and 9 bases lay in between.

This clonotype was seen many times. The CDR3 sequence is CASSGPLASGNYEQYF. The CDR3 nucleotides read TGTGCCAGCAGCGGCCCTTTGGCTAGCGGGAATTACGAGCAGTACTTC. J is TRBJ2-7 and V is TRBV9, with 9 bases fitting TRBD2. The length of the CDR3 is 16 residues. With V trimmed by 3 bases and J by 4 bases, 11 bases remained unmatched. Germline-derived CDR1 and CDR2 are SGDLS and YYNGEE.

Ten or more counts support this clonotype. The genes are TRBV3-1 and TRBJ2-1; the match to TRBD2 covers 7 bases. There are 17 residues in the CDR3. V dropped 1 base and J dropped 5; count of bases not matched to a gene: 11. CDR1 and CDR2 (germline): LGHDT, YNNKEL (reference sequence). CDR3 region: CASSQGDYRDLDNEQFF. CDR3 sequence (DNA): TGTGCCAGCAGCCAAGGGGACTACCGGGATCTCGACAATGAGCAGTTCTTC.

This clonotype was seen more than once but under ten times. The chain links TRBV28 to TRBJ1-3, with 7 bases that match TRBD1. Germline values: CDR1 MDHEN, CDR2 SYDVKM. J gave up 7 bases and V 4 bases, and 7 bases lay outside the gene matches. This CDR3 has 14 amino acids. The CDR3 protein is CASSSQGVSNTIYF. The CDR3 DNA reads as TGTGCCAGCAGTTCCCAGGGGGTATCCAACACCATATATTTT.